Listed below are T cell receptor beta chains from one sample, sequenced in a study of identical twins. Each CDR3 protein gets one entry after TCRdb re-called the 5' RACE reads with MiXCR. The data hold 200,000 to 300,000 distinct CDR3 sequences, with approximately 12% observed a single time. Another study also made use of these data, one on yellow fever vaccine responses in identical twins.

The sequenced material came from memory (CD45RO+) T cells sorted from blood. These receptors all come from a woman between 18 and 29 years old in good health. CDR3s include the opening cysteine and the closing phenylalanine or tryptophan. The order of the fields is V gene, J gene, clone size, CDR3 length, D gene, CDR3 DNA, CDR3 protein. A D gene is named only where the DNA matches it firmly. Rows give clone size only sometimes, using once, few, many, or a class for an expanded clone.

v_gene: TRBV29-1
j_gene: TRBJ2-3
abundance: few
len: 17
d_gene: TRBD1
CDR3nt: TGCAGCGTTGACAGACCCGGCAAGACAGGGTGGACAGATACGCAGTATTTT
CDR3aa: CSVDRPGKTGWTDTQYF

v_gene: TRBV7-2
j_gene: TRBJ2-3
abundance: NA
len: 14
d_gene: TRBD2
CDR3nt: TGTGCCAGCAGCTTTGGGCTAGCGGCAGATACGCAGTATTTT
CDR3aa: CASSFGLAADTQYF

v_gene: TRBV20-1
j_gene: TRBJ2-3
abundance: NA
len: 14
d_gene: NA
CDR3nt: TGCAGTGCTAGGGACCGTTCCACTCCAGATACGCAGTATTTT
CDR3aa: CSARDRSTPDTQYF

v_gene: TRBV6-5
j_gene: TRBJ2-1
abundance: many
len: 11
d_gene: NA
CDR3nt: TGTGCCAGCGGCGTTTCCAATGAGCAGTTCTTC
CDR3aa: CASGVSNEQFF

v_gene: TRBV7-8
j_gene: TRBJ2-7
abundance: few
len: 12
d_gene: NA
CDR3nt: TGTGCCAGCAGCTTAGCGCTCAGGTTGCAGTACTTC
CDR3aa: CASSLALRLQYF

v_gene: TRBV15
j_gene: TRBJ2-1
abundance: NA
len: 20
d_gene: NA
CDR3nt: TGTGCCACCAGCAGAGGTCTTGGATTCCAAGGGGCCTCCGGGGGGCATGAGCAGTTCTTC
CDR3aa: CATSRGLGFQGASGGHEQFF

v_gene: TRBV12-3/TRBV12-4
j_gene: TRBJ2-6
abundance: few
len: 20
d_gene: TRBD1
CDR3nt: TGTGCCAGCAGTTTCGTGGTAGCAGGGGGCGATCTGGCTGGGGCCAACGTCCTGACTTTC
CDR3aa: CASSFVVAGGDLAGANVLTF

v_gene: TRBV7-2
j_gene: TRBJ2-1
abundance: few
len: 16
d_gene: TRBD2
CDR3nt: TGTGCCAGCAGCACAAGGACTAGCGGGGGCCAGGGGAAGCAGTTCTTC
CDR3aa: CASSTRTSGGQGKQFF

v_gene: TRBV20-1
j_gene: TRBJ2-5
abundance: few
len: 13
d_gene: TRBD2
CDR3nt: TGCAGTGCGCCCGGGAGGGAGTATGAGACCCAGTACTTC
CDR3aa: CSAPGREYETQYF

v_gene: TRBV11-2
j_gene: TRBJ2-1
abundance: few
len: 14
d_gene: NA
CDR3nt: TGTGCCAGCAGCGCCCTGGGGAGCAACAATGAGCAGTTCTTC
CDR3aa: CASSALGSNNEQFF

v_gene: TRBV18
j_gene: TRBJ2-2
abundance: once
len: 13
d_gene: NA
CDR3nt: TGTGCCAGCTCACCGGACCAGATCGGGGAGCTGTTTTTT
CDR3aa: CASSPDQIGELFF

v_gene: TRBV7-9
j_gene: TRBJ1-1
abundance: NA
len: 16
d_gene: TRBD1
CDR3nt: TGTGCCAGCAGCTCCAGGGGGGTGGGTAAGAACACTGGAGCTTTCTTT
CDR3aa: CASSSRGVGKNTGAFF

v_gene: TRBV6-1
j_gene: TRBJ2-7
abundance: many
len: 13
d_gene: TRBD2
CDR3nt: TGTGCCAGCAGTCGAGCGGGAGTGTTCGAGCAGTACTTC
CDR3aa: CASSRAGVFEQYF

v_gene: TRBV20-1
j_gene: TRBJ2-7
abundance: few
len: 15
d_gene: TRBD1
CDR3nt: TGCAGTGCTAGTTTCGGGACAGGCAACTCCTACGAGCAGTACTTC
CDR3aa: CSASFGTGNSYEQYF

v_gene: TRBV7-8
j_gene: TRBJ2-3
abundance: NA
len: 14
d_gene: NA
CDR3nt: TGTGCCAGCAGCTCGCTCCAATCGGTAGATACGCAGTATTTT
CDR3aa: CASSSLQSVDTQYF

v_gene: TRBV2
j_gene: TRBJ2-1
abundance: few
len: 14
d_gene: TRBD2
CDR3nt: TGTGCCAGCAAACGCGGGGGACCATACAATGAGCAGTTCTTC
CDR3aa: CASKRGGPYNEQFF

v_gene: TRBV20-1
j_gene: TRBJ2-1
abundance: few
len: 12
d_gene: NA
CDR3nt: TGCAGTGCTAGGTTTCGGAACAATGAGCAGTTCTTC
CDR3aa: CSARFRNNEQFF

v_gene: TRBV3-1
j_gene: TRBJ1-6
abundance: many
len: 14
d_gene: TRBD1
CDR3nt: TGTGCCAGCAGCCAGAAACAGGGGAATTCACCCCTCCACTTT
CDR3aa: CASSQKQGNSPLHF

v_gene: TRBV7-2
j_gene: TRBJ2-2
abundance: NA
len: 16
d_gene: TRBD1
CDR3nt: TGTGCCAGCAGCCCGGGACAGCTATCGAACACCGGGGAGCTGTTTTTT
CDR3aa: CASSPGQLSNTGELFF

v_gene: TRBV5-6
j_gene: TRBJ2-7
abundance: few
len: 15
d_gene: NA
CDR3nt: TGTGCCAGCAGCTTGGGTCCCGCAGGGGCCTACGAGCAGTACTTC
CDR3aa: CASSLGPAGAYEQYF

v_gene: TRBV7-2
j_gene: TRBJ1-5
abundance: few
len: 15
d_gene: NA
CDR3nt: TGTGCCAGCAGCATAGCACTATCGGGCAATCAGCCCCAGCATTTT
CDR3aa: CASSIALSGNQPQHF

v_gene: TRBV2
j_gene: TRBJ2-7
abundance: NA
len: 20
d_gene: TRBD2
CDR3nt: TGTGCCAGCAGGGACCTCCGGTGGTCTAGCGGGAGGGCAAATTCCTACGAGCAGTACTTC
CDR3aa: CASRDLRWSSGRANSYEQYF

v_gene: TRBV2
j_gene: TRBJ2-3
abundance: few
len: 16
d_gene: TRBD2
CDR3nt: TGTGCCAGCAGTAAACTAGCGGGGGGAAGCACAGATACGCAGTATTTT
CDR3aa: CASSKLAGGSTDTQYF

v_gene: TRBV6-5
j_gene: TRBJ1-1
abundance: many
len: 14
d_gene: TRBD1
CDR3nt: TGTGCCAGCAGTTTCGACAGGGTCGGGGCTGAAGCTTTCTTT
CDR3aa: CASSFDRVGAEAFF

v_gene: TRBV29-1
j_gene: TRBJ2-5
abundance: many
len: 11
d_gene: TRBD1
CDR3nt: TGCAGCGGTTGGACAGGGGAGACCCAGTACTTC
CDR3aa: CSGWTGETQYF

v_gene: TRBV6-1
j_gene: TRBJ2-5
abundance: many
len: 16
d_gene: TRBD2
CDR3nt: TGTGCCAGCAGCTCTACCGGGACTAGCGTTATGGAGACCCAGTACTTC
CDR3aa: CASSSTGTSVMETQYF

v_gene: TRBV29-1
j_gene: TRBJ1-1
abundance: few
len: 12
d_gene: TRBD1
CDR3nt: TGCAGCGTGGGAACAGGGGAGACTGAAGCTTTCTTT
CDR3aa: CSVGTGETEAFF

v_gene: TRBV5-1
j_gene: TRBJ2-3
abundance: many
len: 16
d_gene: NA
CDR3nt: TGCGCCAGCAGCTTGGTGCTTGGTGGAAGCACAGATACGCAGTATTTT
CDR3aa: CASSLVLGGSTDTQYF

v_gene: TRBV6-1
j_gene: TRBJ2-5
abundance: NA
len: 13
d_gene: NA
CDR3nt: TGTGCCAGCAGGGACGGCAACCAAGAGACCCAGTACTTC
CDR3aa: CASRDGNQETQYF

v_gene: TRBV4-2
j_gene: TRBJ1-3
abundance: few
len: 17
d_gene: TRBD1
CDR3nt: TGTGCCAGCAGCCCAAAAAGAGGAGGGACAGAGGGAAACACCATATATTTT
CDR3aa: CASSPKRGGTEGNTIYF

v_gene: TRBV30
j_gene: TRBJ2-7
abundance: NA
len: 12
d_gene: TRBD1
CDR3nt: TGTGCCTGGAGTGGGACAGGGAACGAGCAGTACTTC
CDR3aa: CAWSGTGNEQYF

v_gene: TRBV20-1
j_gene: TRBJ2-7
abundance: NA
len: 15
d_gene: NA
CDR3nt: TGCAGTGCTAGAGAACACAGTACCCCCTCCTACGAGCAGTACTTC
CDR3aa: CSAREHSTPSYEQYF

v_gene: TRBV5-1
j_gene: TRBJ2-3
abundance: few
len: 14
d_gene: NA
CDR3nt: TGCGCCAGCAGCTTGCAGGACAGCACAGATACGCAGTATTTT
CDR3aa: CASSLQDSTDTQYF

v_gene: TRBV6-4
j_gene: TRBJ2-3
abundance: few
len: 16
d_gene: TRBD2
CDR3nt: TGTGCCAGCAGTGCCTCGACTAGCGGGGACACAGATACGCAGTATTTT
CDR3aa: CASSASTSGDTDTQYF

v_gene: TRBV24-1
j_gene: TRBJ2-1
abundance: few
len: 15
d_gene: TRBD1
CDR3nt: TGTGCCACCAGTGATCCCCTACAGGGGGCCCATGAGCAGTTCTTC
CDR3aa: CATSDPLQGAHEQFF

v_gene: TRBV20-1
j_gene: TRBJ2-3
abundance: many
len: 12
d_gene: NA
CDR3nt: TGCAGTGCTAGAGTGGGTACAGATACGCAGTATTTT
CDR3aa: CSARVGTDTQYF

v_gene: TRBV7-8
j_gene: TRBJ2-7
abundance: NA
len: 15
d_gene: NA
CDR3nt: TGTGCCAGCAGCTATACCCGAGACAGCTCCTACGAGCAGTACTTC
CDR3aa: CASSYTRDSSYEQYF

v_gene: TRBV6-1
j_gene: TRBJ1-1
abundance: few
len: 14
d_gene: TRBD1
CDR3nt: TGTGCCAGCAGTCGCGGGACAGATAACACTGAAGCTTTCTTT
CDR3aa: CASSRGTDNTEAFF

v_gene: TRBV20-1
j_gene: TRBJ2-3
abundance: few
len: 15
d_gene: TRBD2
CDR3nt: TGCAGTGCTAGGGGCTTCGGGGGGTGGTCAGATACGCAGTATTTT
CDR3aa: CSARGFGGWSDTQYF

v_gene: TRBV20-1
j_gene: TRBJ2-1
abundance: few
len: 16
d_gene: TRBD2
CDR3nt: TGCAGTGCTAGAGATCCGACTAGCGGAGTTTACAATGAGCAGTTCTTC
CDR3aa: CSARDPTSGVYNEQFF

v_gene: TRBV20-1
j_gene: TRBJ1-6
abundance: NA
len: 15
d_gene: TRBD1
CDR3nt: TGCAGTGCTAGAGATCGGAGCAGGGGGGATTCACCCCTCCACTTT
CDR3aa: CSARDRSRGDSPLHF

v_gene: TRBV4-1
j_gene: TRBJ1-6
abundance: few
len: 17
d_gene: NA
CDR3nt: TGCGCCAGCAGCCAAGGCGGGAGCAGTTGGGGGAATTCACCCCTCCACTTT
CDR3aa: CASSQGGSSWGNSPLHF